This T cell receptor beta chain was sequenced during a study of T-cell reconstitution after alpha-beta-depleted transplantation in children. This clonotype was seen ten or more times. What it binds is unknown. CDR1 and CDR2 (germline): SGHTA, FQGNSA. The V gene end was trimmed by 5 bases and the J gene end by 6 bases; junction bases not matched to a gene: 4. This CDR3 has 13 residues. The TCRbeta library incorporated unique molecular identifiers. TCRdb re-called the PCR reads with MiXCR, one entry per CDR3 protein. The repertoire holds just under 150,000 distinct CDR3 sequences, with around 8.8% as singletons. Study-level results: Surviving recipient T cells and thymic progenitors produced the high day-60 TCRbeta diversity seen in some patients. A year had passed since transplant, and T-cell counts and diversity by then came mostly from newly produced T cells. Reported findings indicate that, about two months after transplant, alpha-beta T cells came from several hundred expanded clones, which were derived from non-depleted graft cells.

This sequence was found in a female patient aged 2 to 10 who had a stem cell transplant for congenital amegakaryocytic thrombocytopenia, so the T cells may come from the graft donor. The chain has TRBV7-2 and TRBJ1-5; 7 bases fit TRBD1. The source material was PBMCs, mostly from graft donor cells, sampled 180 days after TCRalphabeta/CD19-depleted stem cell transplant. CDR3 DNA: TGTGCCAGCAGCACAGGGGCGGGTCAGCCCCAGCATTTT. Translating it yields CASSTGAGQPQHF.